Presented here are 7 T cell receptor beta chains from one specimen sequenced in a study of T cell responses to AZD1222 COVID-19 vaccine. Here immunoSEQ multiplex PCR was the method, and the copy in TCRdb shows in-frame clones only, minus some. The table has around 190,000 clones, 88% seen once. The sequencing used peripheral blood, collected 28 days after the second AZD1222 dose. The origin of the receptors is an adult who received the AZD1222 COVID-19 vaccine.

The chain employs TRBV9 and TRBJ1-2; D call uncertain. CDR3 length equals 16 residues. Germline assignment: CDR1 SGDLS and CDR2 YYNGEE. Trimming cost V 0 bases and J 2 bases, with 14 bases left between them. The CDR3 coding sequence is TGTGCCAGCAGCGTAGGTTGGGAAGTCTTAAACTATGGCTACACCTTC. This codes for CASSVGWEVLNYGYTF.

The rearrangement joins TRBV3-1 (or the pseudogene TRBV3-2) to TRBJ1-6; D ambiguous. Per the germline V gene, CDR1 is LGHDT and CDR2 is YNNKEL (reference sequence). The CDR3 covers 14 residues. V lost 2 bases and J lost 10, with 12 bases in between. The CDR3 spells CASSQPQVLSPLHF. CDR3 coding DNA: TGTGCCAGCAGCCAACCTCAGGTTCTCTCACCCCTCCACTTT.

V and J are TRBV19 and TRBJ2-5; 8 nucleotides agree with TRBD2. Unmatched junction bases numbered 6, after V lost 1 base and J lost 5 bases. Germline V lookup: CDR1 LNHDA, CDR2 SQIVND (reference sequence). The CDR3 sequence is 15 residues long. The CDR3 DNA reads as TGTGCCAGTAGTATAGCGGGGGGGCTCGGGGAGACCCAGTACTTC. Translation: CASSIAGGLGETQYF.

This chain uses TRBV5-1 with TRBJ2-7, with 15 bases lining up with TRBD2. With 4 bases clipped from V and 6 bases from J, the junction kept 8 bases outside the gene matches. Germline V gene sequence: CDR1 SGHRS, CDR2 YFSETQ. The CDR3 totals 16 residues. The CDR3 reads CASSRGLAGGFGEQYF. CDR3 sequence (DNA): TGCGCCAGCAGCAGGGGACTAGCGGGGGGCTTCGGCGAGCAGTACTTC.

The chain has TRBV10-2 and TRBJ2-7; 8 bases line up with TRBD2. With 5 bases clipped from V and 5 bases from J, the junction kept 14 bases outside the gene matches. CDR1 WSHSY and CDR2 SAAADI come from the germline V gene. The CDR3 totals 16 residues. Here the CDR3 DNA reads TGCGCCAGCAGTCGAGCCCCCGGGACTAGTCTTAACGAGCAGTACTTC. Translated: CASSRAPGTSLNEQYF.

The V gene is TRBV6-2 or TRBV6-3, the J gene TRBJ2-1, with TRBD1 matching 8 bases. With 4 bases clipped from V and 4 bases from J, the junction kept 6 bases outside the gene matches. The germline V gene has CDR1 MNHEY and CDR2 SVGEGT. The CDR3 is made up of 15 amino acids. In DNA form, the CDR3 reads TGTGCCAGCAGTTCAACAGGACAGGGTTACAATGAGCAGTTCTTC. This translates into CASSSTGQGYNEQFF.

This chain uses TRBV19 with TRBJ2-5; D gene ambiguous. Germline-derived CDR1 and CDR2 are LNHDA and SQIVND (reference sequence). The ends were cut back, 5 bases at V and 0 bases at J, with 10 bases in the middle. The CDR3 is 14 amino acids. The CDR3 DNA sequence: TGTGCCAGTAGTTCACCGGGTTACCAAGAGACCCAGTACTTC. Residues: CASSSPGYQETQYF.